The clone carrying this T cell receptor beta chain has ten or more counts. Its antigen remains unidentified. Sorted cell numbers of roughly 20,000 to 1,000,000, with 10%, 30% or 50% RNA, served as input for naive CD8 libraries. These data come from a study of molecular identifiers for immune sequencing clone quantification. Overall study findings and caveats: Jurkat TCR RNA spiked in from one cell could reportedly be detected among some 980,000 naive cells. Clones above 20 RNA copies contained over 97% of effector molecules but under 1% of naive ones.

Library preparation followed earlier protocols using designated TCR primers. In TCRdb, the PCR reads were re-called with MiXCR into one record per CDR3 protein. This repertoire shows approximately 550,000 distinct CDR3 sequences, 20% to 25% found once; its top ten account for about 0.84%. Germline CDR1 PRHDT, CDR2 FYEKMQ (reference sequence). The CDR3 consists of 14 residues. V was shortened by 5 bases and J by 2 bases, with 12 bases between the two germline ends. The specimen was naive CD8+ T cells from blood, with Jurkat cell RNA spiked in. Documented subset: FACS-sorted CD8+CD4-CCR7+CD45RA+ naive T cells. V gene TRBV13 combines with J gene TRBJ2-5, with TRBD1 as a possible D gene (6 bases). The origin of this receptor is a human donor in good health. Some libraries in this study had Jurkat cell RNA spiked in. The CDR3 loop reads CASSHRTDQETQYF. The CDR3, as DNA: TGTGCCAGCAGCCACCGGACAGATCAAGAGACCCAGTACTTC.